This T cell receptor beta chain was sequenced during a study of blood T cell repertoires in COVID-19. On the study more broadly: Collection of acute and convalescent COVID-19 samples took place in the United States, Italy and Spain. In each case, the material was cDNA or gDNA derived from T cells, B-cell-depleted T cells, or PBMCs.

Per the authors' pipeline: Scientists estimated how many nucleated cells there were by amplifying reference gene primers. TCRdb's table, derived via immunoSEQ multiplex PCR, lists solely in-frame clones and lacks some. The DNA gave D and trimming, while V, J and clone size come from that table. Here the sample spans some 130,000 clones, roughly four fifths being singletons. The CDR3 totals 14 residues. Trimming removed 4 bases from V and 4 bases from J, with 15 bases in between. Germline V gene sequence: CDR1 SGHRS, CDR2 YFSETQ. V usage is TRBV5-1 and J usage is TRBJ2-7, with D tentatively TRBD1 (5 bases). This clonotype originated in a man of 80 years or more with acute or convalescent COVID-19. Sequenced: peripheral blood. CDR3 DNA: TGCGCCAGCAGCCCCTCCCTAACAGGATACGAGCAGTACTTC. It yields the protein CASSPSLTGYEQYF.